The following is a T cell receptor beta chain sequence with its context. Its binding antigen is unknown. The input lacks base qualities; no much larger clone sits a single base away. According to the germline V gene, CDR1 reads SQVTM and CDR2 reads ANQGSEA. V drops 6 bases and J drops 6 bases, leaving 14 bases in between. There are 12 amino acids in the CDR3, from cysteine to phenylalanine inclusive. The kept DNA is CDR3 alone, 36 bases in frame from the first base. TCRbeta CDR3 regions were amplified from genomic DNA by means of the immunoSEQ Assay, a bias-controlled multiplex PCR. On the study's bioinformatics: The number of nucleated cells in each sample was estimated from the amplification of reference gene primers within the assay. To quantify the absolute abundance of each unique TCRbeta CDR3 rearrangement, sequence reads were collapsed and filtered. Productive Simpson clonality was computed per sample as the square root of Simpson's diversity index over productive rearrangements. As stored in TCRdb, this immuneACCESS dataset retains in-frame rearrangements with V and J assigned. A fraction of the clones does not appear; measured against another copy, unresolved V genes explain less than half of the discrepancy, and the remainder lacks a known reason. Clone size and V and J calls were adopted from that table, with D and trimming inferred from the DNA. This sample holds around 300,000 clones; 80% to 90% were observed only once. The ten largest account for about 2.2% of the sample.

This sample stems from a study of blood T cell repertoires in COVID-19 (dated by TCRdb to between 2020 and 2021). Study-level background: Samples from collaborators originated in the United States, Italy and Spain and spanned both the acute and convalescent phases of COVID-19. The samples were drawn from the first 160 participants of the ongoing ImmuneRACE study and from 1,254 subjects provided by 6 global collaborators. The prospective study material was composed of cDNA or gDNA derived from T cells, B-cell-depleted T cells, or PBMCs. The repertoires were released in a freely available public database intended as a resource for research on the immune response to SARS-CoV-2. Where available, HLA class I and class II types were obtained from metadata supplied by the sample provider rather than from assay-based typing. The dataset comprised deeply sampled blood TCRbeta repertoires from subjects exposed to, actively infected with, or recovered from COVID-19. The sample metadata nearly always contained a de-identified subject ID, COVID-19 status, age in years and sex.

Participants in the prospective study were aged about 18 to 90 years, lived in 20 to 30 United States geographic areas, and enrolled through a virtual design. In the prospective study, cohorts were assigned on the basis of participant-reported clinical history obtained from a screening survey and a study questionnaire. Recovered participants in ImmuneRACE Cohort 3 were defined as having two consecutive negative NP/OP PCR tests, clearance from a healthcare professional, or resolution of symptoms. Each participant in the prospective study had whole blood, serum and a nasopharyngeal or oropharyngeal swab collected by mobile phlebotomists. Additional blood draws and questionnaires over an approximately 2-month period could optionally be provided by prospective study participants. Prospective study blood samples were shipped either frozen or at room temperature before DNA extraction. The study at large found these results: How much clinical and demographic metadata was included differed by source and by participant, and the metadata was provided uncurated.

The sequence was obtained from a woman between 18 and 29 years old who had recovered from COVID-19. This chain joins TRBV29-1 to TRBJ1-2; D gene: possibly TRBD1, on 5 matching bases. The sample comprised PBMCs or T cells enriched from blood (not recorded which). The nucleotide sequence reads as follows: TGCAGCGTCTTGGACAAGCTGGATGGCTACACCTTC. Protein translation: CSVLDKLDGYTF.